The 4 T cell receptor beta chains listed next were all sequenced from one sample in a study of tumor T cells in aggressive B-cell lymphoma. TCRdb keeps only in-frame clones here, not all; method: immunoSEQ multiplex PCR. The repertoire holds around 3,300 clones, with around 86% as singletons. Specimen: tumor tissue. These receptors were obtained from an adult with diffuse large B cell lymphoma.

This clone was detected only once. The chain links TRBV7-2 to TRBJ1-2; no firm D call. Trimming took 5 bases from V and 5 from J, leaving 6 bases between them. This CDR3 is built from 11 residues. CDR1 SGHTA and CDR2 FQGNSA come from the germline V gene. The CDR3 DNA is TGTGCCAGCAGCCAGAAATATGGCTACACCTTC. It codes for CASSQKYGYTF.

The chain is built from TRBV9 and TRBJ2-1; 7 positions agree with TRBD2. V dropped 4 bases and J dropped 6; count of bases not matched to a gene: 16. Germline loops: CDR1 SGDLS, CDR2 YYNGEE. The CDR3 has 17 residues. The CDR3 nucleotides read TGTGCCAGCAGCAAGCCCCCTCGCGGGAGTCCAGTCAATGAGCAGTTCTTC. Translating gives CASSKPPRGSPVNEQFF.

This clone was seen only once. V usage is TRBV20-1 and J usage is TRBJ2-7; tentatively, D is TRBD2 (5 bases). Trimming pared 4 bases from V and 2 bases from J, leaving 6 bases between. CDR1 is DFQATT and CDR2 is SNEGSKA in the germline V gene (reference sequence). There are 11 residues in the CDR3. The CDR3 sequence: CSAKLAYEQYF. The CDR3 DNA sequence: TGCAGTGCTAAACTAGCCTACGAGCAGTACTTC.

The chain employs TRBV30 and TRBJ1-6, with D hard to call. Deletions cut 4 bases from V and 7 bases from J, with 5 bases between. The germline V gene encodes CDR1 GTSNPN and CDR2 SVGIG (reference sequence). CDR3 length equals 11 residues. The CDR3 DNA sequence: TGTGCCTGGACCCGGAATTCACCCCTCCACTTT. Its translation is CAWTRNSPLHF.